These T cell receptor beta chains were read from a single sample in a study of vaccination effects on CD4 cells after COVID-19. Clones were read by immunoSEQ multiplex PCR, and TCRdb kept only the in-frame ones, dropping some. The repertoire holds 15,000 or so clones, with 60% to 85% as singletons. Their target antigens are unknown. The sample was CD4+ T cells from PBMCs cultured with HCoV-NL63 spike peptides, taken after COVID-19 vaccination. These receptors were taken from a human donor who received a COVID-19 vaccine. Each CDR3 is given with its conserved first and last residue. The D gene is left open where the match is weak. Not all rows give a size; the values are once, few, many and, for expanded clones, a class.

TRBV18	TRBJ2-5	NA	TRBD2	TGTGCCAGCTCACTGGGTCTGACTAGCGGAGAGACCCAGTACTTC	CASSLGLTSGETQYF
TRBV7-9	TRBJ2-7	NA	NA	TGTGCCAGCAGCCTCACGGGGGCCTACGAGCAGTACTTC	CASSLTGAYEQYF
TRBV7-9	TRBJ1-6	few	TRBD1	TGTGCCAGCAGCTTAGGGACAGGGGGCCACTATAATTCACCCCTCCACTTT	CASSLGTGGHYNSPLHF
TRBV5-1	TRBJ1-6	once	NA	TGCGCCAGCAGCCCGGTCGGCGGGGCGGACAATTCACCCCTCCACTTT	CASSPVGGADNSPLHF
TRBV5-1	TRBJ2-7	medium-sized	NA	TGCGCCAGAGGGAGTGCCTACGAGCAGTACTTC	CARGSAYEQYF
TRBV29-1	TRBJ1-3	once	TRBD1	TGCAGCGCCGGGGACAGCACGTACACCATATATTTT	CSAGDSTYTIYF
TRBV10-3	TRBJ1-6	NA	NA	TGTGCCATCAGTGACCCAGGGAGCTCCTATAATTCACCCCTCCACTTT	CAISDPGSSYNSPLHF
TRBV6-1	TRBJ1-3	NA	NA	TGTGCCAGCAGTGAAAGTGACAGCTTTCAAGGAAACACCATATATTTT	CASSESDSFQGNTIYF
TRBV6-5	TRBJ2-1	once	NA	TGTGCCAGTGGGGGGTCCTACAATGAGCAGTTCTTC	CASGGSYNEQFF
TRBV5-1	TRBJ1-4	NA	TRBD1	TGCGCCAGCAGCCCGACAGGGGGGCGGGAAAAACTGTTTTTT	CASSPTGGREKLFF
TRBV9	TRBJ1-1	NA	NA	TGTGCCAGCAGCGTAGATGGCAGGAACACTGAAGCTTTCTTT	CASSVDGRNTEAFF
TRBV4-2	TRBJ1-5	NA	NA	TGTGCCAGCAGCCTCCTTAGGGGGAGGGAACAGCCCCAGCATTTT	CASSLLRGREQPQHF
TRBV3-1/TRBV3-2	TRBJ1-1	NA	TRBD1	TGTGCCAGCAGCGACCGTAAACAGGGGGCAGTGGCTTTCTTT	CASSDRKQGAVAFF
TRBV11-3	TRBJ2-2	NA	TRBD1	TGTGCCAGCAGCTCTTTAACCGGGACAGCTAATAGGGCCGGGGAGCTGTTTTTT	CASSSLTGTANRAGELFF
TRBV6-5	TRBJ1-2	NA	NA	TGTGCCAGCAGTTACGTAGTAGGGCAAGGCTACACCTTC	CASSYVVGQGYTF
TRBV4-3	TRBJ2-2	NA	TRBD2	TGCGCCAGCAGCCCGTTCGGAGCGGGGGCCAACACCGGGGAGCTGTTTTTT	CASSPFGAGANTGELFF
TRBV10-3	TRBJ1-3	NA	NA	TGTGCCTCTACCTGGAATGGAAACACCATATATTTT	CASTWNGNTIYF
TRBV6-4	TRBJ2-3	NA	TRBD2	TGTGCCAGCAGTGAGCTAGCGGGAGCAGATACGCAGTATTTT	CASSELAGADTQYF
TRBV19	TRBJ1-1	NA	NA	TGTGCCAGTAGTAGGGGGGATGTCACTGAAGCTTTCTTT	CASSRGDVTEAFF
TRBV6-5	TRBJ2-5	NA	NA	TGTGCCAGCAGAAGGCCACTAGAGACCCAGTACTTC	CASRRPLETQYF
TRBV4-3	TRBJ1-2	NA	NA	TGCGCCAGCAGCCAAGTCTTCGGGACGGTTGGCTACACCTTC	CASSQVFGTVGYTF
TRBV5-8	TRBJ2-3	NA	TRBD2	TGTGCCAGCAGCCCATACACCGGGACTAGTGGGTCAGATACGCAGTATTTT	CASSPYTGTSGSDTQYF
TRBV6-5	TRBJ1-5	NA	NA	TGTGCCAGCAGTTACCACGAGGGAAGGAAACAGCCCCAGCATTTT	CASSYHEGRKQPQHF
TRBV6-4	TRBJ1-2	NA	NA	TGTGCCAGCATCACTGGGGTCCTTTATGGCTACACCTTC	CASITGVLYGYTF
TRBV5-1	TRBJ1-1	NA	NA	TGCGCCAGCAGTTTTCCAGGGACTGAAGCTTTCTTT	CASSFPGTEAFF
TRBV6-2/TRBV6-3	TRBJ1-1	once	TRBD1	TGTGCCAGCAGTTACACAGGGGACACTGAAGCTTTCTTT	CASSYTGDTEAFF
TRBV19	TRBJ1-1	NA	NA	TGTGCCAGTAGTATACCCGGAACTAACGCTTTCTTT	CASSIPGTNAFF
TRBV6-2/TRBV6-3	TRBJ2-7	NA	TRBD2	TGTGCCAGCAGCCCACTGAAGCTACGCGGGAGGGCCTACGAGCAGTACTTC	CASSPLKLRGRAYEQYF
TRBV6-5	TRBJ1-2	NA	NA	TGTGCCAGCAGTTTAGGGTTATACTATGGCTACACCTTC	CASSLGLYYGYTF
TRBV5-1	TRBJ2-1	NA	TRBD1	TGCGCCAGCAGCTTACAGGGGGCAAATGAGCAGTTCTTC	CASSLQGANEQFF
TRBV5-6	TRBJ2-1	NA	NA	TGTGCCAGCAGCTTGGGACCTTACAATGAGCAGTTCTTC	CASSLGPYNEQFF
TRBV7-9	TRBJ1-1	NA	NA	TGTGCCAGCAGCTTCGACTTTGACACTGAAGCTTTCTTT	CASSFDFDTEAFF
TRBV6-2/TRBV6-3	TRBJ1-1	few	NA	TGTGCCAGCAGTTACTCCGGGACCCGGTCGAAAGCTTTCTTT	CASSYSGTRSKAFF
TRBV18	TRBJ2-7	NA	NA	TGTGCCAGCTCACCACAGGGCTCCTCCTACGAGCAGTACTTC	CASSPQGSSYEQYF
TRBV28	TRBJ1-5	NA	NA	TGTGCCAGCAGTTCCTCGGGGGGGGGCTCTCAGCCCCAGCATTTT	CASSSSGGGSQPQHF
TRBV7-9	TRBJ2-7	NA	NA	TGTGCCAGCAGCCCCAAGACTAGTAGGTCGGTCGAGCAGTACTTC	CASSPKTSRSVEQYF
TRBV5-1	TRBJ2-7	once	TRBD1	TGCGCCAGCAGCTTGGACAGGGGTGGCAACGAGCAGTACTTC	CASSLDRGGNEQYF
TRBV6-5	TRBJ1-1	once	NA	TGTGCCAGCAGTTACCCCAGGGACGGTGAAGCTTTCTTT	CASSYPRDGEAFF
TRBV5-1	TRBJ1-1	NA	TRBD1	TGCGCCAGCTTGCCGGGGACAGCGAACACTGAAGCTTTCTTT	CASLPGTANTEAFF
TRBV5-1	TRBJ2-1	NA	NA	TGCGCCAGCAGCTTGGGGCAGGTCGCCTACAATGAGCAGTTCTTC	CASSLGQVAYNEQFF
TRBV20-1	TRBJ2-1	NA	NA	TGCAGTGCTAGTCAGACCCTGGATGAGCAGTTCTTC	CSASQTLDEQFF
TRBV3-1/TRBV3-2	TRBJ2-5	NA	NA	TGTGCCAGCAGTCCAGTTGGGGGCGGCCAAGAGACCCAGTACTTC	CASSPVGGGQETQYF